This is a list of T cell receptor beta chains from one sample in a study of T cells after yellow fever vaccination. TCRdb redid the calling of the 5' RACE reads with MiXCR, one entry per CDR3 protein. The sample carries approximately 510,000 distinct CDR3 sequences, just over 20% recorded once. The sample consisted of PBMCs, taken approximately 22 days after the first yellow fever vaccination. The receptors shown here come from a man between 18 and 29 years old who received the YFV17D yellow fever vaccine. The CDR3 runs from the conserved cysteine through the conserved F or W. The D gene is left open where the match is weak. Clone size is given for some rows only: seen once, a few or many times, or a class if the clone is expanded.

clone_size: few
d_call: NA
j_call: TRBJ2-4
v_call: TRBV3-1
cdr3_nt: TGTGCCAGCAGCCAAGATGCCGGGACCAAAAACATTCAGTACTTC
cdr3_aa: CASSQDAGTKNIQYF

clone_size: few
d_call: NA
j_call: TRBJ1-2
v_call: TRBV7-9
cdr3_nt: TGTGCCAGCAGCCCCGGCGTCATTAGTAACTATGGCTACACCTTC
cdr3_aa: CASSPGVISNYGYTF

clone_size: few
d_call: NA
j_call: TRBJ1-4
v_call: TRBV29-1
cdr3_nt: TGCAGCGGGTGGAAATTCGAAAAACTGTTTTTT
cdr3_aa: CSGWKFEKLFF

clone_size: NA
d_call: TRBD1
j_call: TRBJ1-2
v_call: TRBV10-3
cdr3_nt: TGTGCCATCAGTGAAGGGGAAGGGACAGGGCGCGGAGTTGGCTACACCTTC
cdr3_aa: CAISEGEGTGRGVGYTF

clone_size: few
d_call: NA
j_call: TRBJ2-1
v_call: TRBV29-1
cdr3_nt: TGCAGCGTTGAAGACGAGGCGGGGCGTGAGCAGTTCTTC
cdr3_aa: CSVEDEAGREQFF

clone_size: NA
d_call: TRBD2
j_call: TRBJ2-7
v_call: TRBV12-3/TRBV12-4
cdr3_nt: TGTGCCAGCAGTTTAAGAGCGGGGCGTAGGGAGCAGTACTTC
cdr3_aa: CASSLRAGRREQYF

clone_size: few
d_call: NA
j_call: TRBJ2-6
v_call: TRBV21-1
cdr3_nt: NA
cdr3_aa: CASSKVWGTGANVLTF

clone_size: few
d_call: NA
j_call: TRBJ1-1
v_call: TRBV4-2
cdr3_nt: TGTGCCAGCAGCCAAGCGTGGGGACCGGGAGCTTTCTTT
cdr3_aa: CASSQAWGPGAFF

clone_size: few
d_call: NA
j_call: TRBJ1-2
v_call: TRBV29-1
cdr3_nt: TGCAGCGTTAAGGAGGGGACTCTCTATGGCTACACCTTC
cdr3_aa: CSVKEGTLYGYTF

clone_size: many
d_call: TRBD2
j_call: TRBJ2-3
v_call: TRBV7-2
cdr3_nt: TGTGCCAGCAGCTTTCGAGCGGGGAACACAGATACGCAGTATTTT
cdr3_aa: CASSFRAGNTDTQYF

clone_size: NA
d_call: TRBD2
j_call: TRBJ2-5
v_call: TRBV5-1
cdr3_nt: TGCGCCAGCAGCTTATTCCCGGCTAGCGGAGAGACCCAGTACTTC
cdr3_aa: CASSLFPASGETQYF

clone_size: few
d_call: TRBD2
j_call: TRBJ2-3
v_call: TRBV6-2/TRBV6-3
cdr3_nt: TGTGCCAGCAGTTACGCGACTAGCGGGGGAAGCACAGATACGCAGTATTTT
cdr3_aa: CASSYATSGGSTDTQYF

clone_size: NA
d_call: NA
j_call: TRBJ2-3
v_call: TRBV5-1
cdr3_nt: TGCGCCAGCAGCTTGCCCAGGGGCGATACGCAGTATTTT
cdr3_aa: CASSLPRGDTQYF

clone_size: few
d_call: NA
j_call: TRBJ1-2
v_call: TRBV29-1
cdr3_nt: TGCAGCGGACAGGAGAACTATGGCTACACCTTC
cdr3_aa: CSGQENYGYTF

clone_size: few
d_call: NA
j_call: TRBJ2-1
v_call: TRBV15
cdr3_nt: TGTGCCACCAGCAGAGAGGGGGGCTCCTACAATGAGCAGTTCTTC
cdr3_aa: CATSREGGSYNEQFF

clone_size: few
d_call: NA
j_call: TRBJ1-5
v_call: TRBV7-8
cdr3_nt: TGTGCCAGCAGCTTAGAGGGGGGGCGAAGTCAGCCCCAGCATTTT
cdr3_aa: CASSLEGGRSQPQHF

clone_size: many
d_call: NA
j_call: TRBJ1-1
v_call: TRBV6-1
cdr3_nt: TGTGCCAGCAGCCTTATGGGGAACACTGAAGCTTTCTTT
cdr3_aa: CASSLMGNTEAFF

clone_size: many
d_call: NA
j_call: TRBJ2-2
v_call: TRBV10-3
cdr3_nt: TGTGCCATCAGGGCAGGGTCAAGGACCGGGGAGCTGTTTTTT
cdr3_aa: CAIRAGSRTGELFF

clone_size: few
d_call: TRBD1
j_call: TRBJ2-5
v_call: TRBV29-1
cdr3_nt: TGCAGCGCCGCGGACAGGGGAGGAGAGACCCAGTACTTC
cdr3_aa: CSAADRGGETQYF

clone_size: few
d_call: TRBD2
j_call: TRBJ2-3
v_call: TRBV7-9
cdr3_nt: TGTGCCAGCAGCTATAGCGGGGAGATTACTAGCACAGATACGCAGTATTTT
cdr3_aa: CASSYSGEITSTDTQYF

clone_size: NA
d_call: TRBD2
j_call: TRBJ2-5
v_call: TRBV4-3
cdr3_nt: TGCGCCAGCAGCCGGGACTACCCACGGGAGACCCAGTACTTC
cdr3_aa: CASSRDYPRETQYF

clone_size: few
d_call: NA
j_call: TRBJ2-1
v_call: TRBV7-9
cdr3_nt: TGTGCCAGCAGCTTAGAATTGTCAGTTCGGACGAATGAGCAGTTCTTC
cdr3_aa: CASSLELSVRTNEQFF

clone_size: few
d_call: NA
j_call: TRBJ2-1
v_call: TRBV6-2/TRBV6-3
cdr3_nt: TGTGCCAGCAGTTACGGGGCGGGCTTCTCCTACAATGAGCAGTTCTTC
cdr3_aa: CASSYGAGFSYNEQFF

clone_size: NA
d_call: NA
j_call: TRBJ1-5
v_call: TRBV28
cdr3_nt: TGTGCCAGCTCCGCCTTTCCAATCGGGGTTTATAGCAATCAGCCCCAGCATTTT
cdr3_aa: CASSAFPIGVYSNQPQHF

clone_size: few
d_call: NA
j_call: TRBJ1-2
v_call: TRBV19
cdr3_nt: TGTGCCAGTCAATCAGGACAGCCTTCTGGCTACACCTTC
cdr3_aa: CASQSGQPSGYTF

clone_size: few
d_call: NA
j_call: TRBJ1-5
v_call: TRBV5-1
cdr3_nt: TGCGCCAGCAGCTTTAACGGGGAGGGTCAGCCCCAGCATTTT
cdr3_aa: CASSFNGEGQPQHF